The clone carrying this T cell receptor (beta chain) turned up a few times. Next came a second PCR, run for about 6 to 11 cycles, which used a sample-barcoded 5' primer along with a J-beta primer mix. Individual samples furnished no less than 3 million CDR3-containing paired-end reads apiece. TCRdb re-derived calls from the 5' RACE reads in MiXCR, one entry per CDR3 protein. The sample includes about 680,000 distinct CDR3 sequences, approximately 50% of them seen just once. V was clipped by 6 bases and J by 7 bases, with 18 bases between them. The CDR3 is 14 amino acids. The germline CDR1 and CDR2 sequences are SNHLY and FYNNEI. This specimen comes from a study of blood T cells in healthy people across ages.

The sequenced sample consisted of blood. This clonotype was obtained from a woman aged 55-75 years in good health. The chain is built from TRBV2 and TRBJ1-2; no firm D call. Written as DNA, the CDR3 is TGTGCCAGCAGAGGCGCGGGGTTCAGGAGTGGCTACACCTTC. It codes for CASRGAGFRSGYTF.